This TCR beta chain was profiled in a study of blood T cell repertoires in COVID-19. Assay: immunoSEQ multiplex PCR; the TCRdb copy retains only in-frame clones and omits some. The table includes about 180,000 clones, around 80% detected once. J was trimmed by 4 bases and V by 9 bases; bases with no gene match: 9. Germline-derived CDR1 and CDR2 are LNHDA and SQIVND (reference sequence). This CDR3 has 14 residues. Seattle's enrolled individuals joined amid active infection and were then monitored longitudinally. The V call is TRBV19, the J call TRBJ1-2; 9 bases fit TRBD1. This TCR was sampled from a woman of 80 years or more with COVID-19, enrolled during active disease. The source material was peripheral blood. CDR3 DNA sequence: TGTGCCAGCCTAAACAGGGGGCATGGCTATGGCTACACCTTC. It yields the protein CASLNRGHGYGYTF.